The next 11 T cell receptor beta chains were all read from a single sample in a study of neurological immune-mediated disorders. Each CDR3 protein is one row after TCRdb ran MiXCR on the 5' RACE reads. The data hold 52,000 or so distinct CDR3 sequences, with 4% observed a single time. What was sequenced was CD4+ T cells from blood. These receptors all come from a woman aged 40 to 50 with multiple sclerosis.

Many counts were recorded for this clonotype. The chain uses TRBV7-9 and TRBJ2-5; D not certain. The CDR3 consists of 14 residues. The germline V and J ends were trimmed by 3 bases and 1 base, with 9 bases remaining between them. Germline V gene lookup returns CDR1 SEHNR and CDR2 FQNEAQ (reference sequence). The CDR3 sequence: CASSFWGTQETQYF. CDR3 sequence (DNA): TGTGCCAGCAGCTTTTGGGGAACCCAAGAGACCCAGTACTTC.

This clonotype was detected ten times or more. Here the CDR3 reads CASSPGTDPNYGYTF. Written as DNA, the CDR3 is TGTGCCAGCAGCCCCGGGACAGATCCTAACTATGGCTACACCTTC. The gene calls are TRBV3-1 and TRBJ1-2; 7 nucleotides line up with TRBD1. This CDR3 region has 15 residues. V was pared by 4 bases and J by 0 bases, with 5 bases of the junction left unmatched. CDR1 is LGHDT and CDR2 is YNNKEL in the germline V gene (reference sequence).

The chain is built from TRBV6-5 and TRBJ1-2, with D perhaps matching TRBD1 (5 bases). The CDR3 loop spans 11 amino acids. V lost 6 bases and J 7 bases, leaving 9 bases between the germline ends. Germline V gene sequence: CDR1 MNHEY, CDR2 SVGAGI. The CDR3 here is CASSRGGGYTF. The DNA of the CDR3 is TGTGCCAGCAGCCGGGGGGGTGGCTACACCTTC.

This clonotype was seen repeatedly, ten times or more. This chain connects TRBV7-9 to TRBJ2-7, with TRBD1 matching 10 bases. The germline V gene encodes CDR1 SEHNR and CDR2 FQNEAQ (reference sequence). V shed 5 bases and J 2 bases; nucleotides not matched to a gene: 15. The CDR3 length is 18 residues. CDR3 sequence reads: CASSPTPGQGSLTYEQYF. The CDR3 DNA follows: TGTGCCAGCAGCCCAACACCGGGACAGGGGTCCCTCACCTACGAGCAGTACTTC. The whole variable domain, filled in from reference TRBV7-9 and TRBJ2-7, reads DTGVSQNPRHKITKRGQNVTFRCDPISEHNRLYWYRQTLGQGPEFLTYFQNEAQLEKSRLLSDRFSAERPKGSFSTLEIQRTEQGDSAMYLCASSPTPGQGSLTYEQYFGPGTRLTVT.

This clonotype was observed many times. The chain uses TRBV12-3 or TRBV12-4 and TRBJ2-7; D is unresolved. The V gene lost 4 bases and the J gene lost 3 bases, with 4 bases spanning the gap. CDR3 length: 11 amino acids. The CDR3 is CASSSYYEQYF. For the CDR3, the DNA is TGTGCCAGCAGTTCGTACTACGAGCAGTACTTC.

Many counts were recorded for this clonotype. The chain employs TRBV5-1 and TRBJ2-2; D is unresolved. Trimming stripped 0 bases from V and 7 bases from J, with 7 bases between. The CDR3 runs to 13 residues. Germline lookup yields CDR1 SGHRS and CDR2 YFSETQ. The CDR3 DNA is TGCGCCAGCAGCTTGGCCGGTGTCGGGGAGCTGTTTTTT. It is translated as CASSLAGVGELFF.

This clonotype was picked up many times. CDR3 in DNA: TGTGCCAGCAGCCAGCACAGGGAAACCGGGGAGCTGTTTTTT. It translates to CASSQHRETGELFF. The chain employs TRBV4-2 and TRBJ2-2; maybe TRBD1 (6 bases). This CDR3 contains 14 residues. Trimming stripped 3 bases from V and 5 bases from J, with 10 bases between. The germline V gene has CDR1 LGHNA and CDR2 YNFKEQ.

Many counts were recorded for this clonotype. The rearrangement links TRBV4-1 to TRBJ2-2; 10 bases align to TRBD1. Per germline, CDR1 MGHRA and CDR2 YSYEKL. V gave up 3 bases and J gave up 10 bases; unmatched junction bases: 8. This CDR3 is built from 15 residues. The CDR3 loop reads CASSHHGQGGEELFF. The CDR3 DNA is TGCGCCAGCAGCCATCATGGACAGGGGGGTGAGGAGCTGTTTTTT.

This clonotype was observed many times. The chain has TRBV5-6 and TRBJ1-2, with unresolved D. The CDR3 runs 13 residues. From germline, CDR1 is SGHDT and CDR2 YYEEEE. V was clipped by 4 bases and J by 3 bases, with 10 bases between them. The CDR3 loop reads CASSGFSHYGYTF. CDR3 nucleotide sequence: TGTGCCAGCAGCGGCTTTTCCCACTATGGCTACACCTTC.

This clonotype was seen repeatedly, ten times or more. The genes are TRBV24-1 and TRBJ2-1, with TRBD2 matching over 13 bases. Germline loops: CDR1 KGHDR, CDR2 SFDVKD. The CDR3 consists of 15 residues. The ends lost 2 bases at V and 10 bases at J; junction bases unmatched: 4. CDR3 sequence reads: CATSDSGTSGTEQFF. The CDR3 DNA reads TGTGCCACCAGTGATTCCGGGACTAGCGGGACAGAGCAGTTCTTC.

Ten or more counts support this clonotype. The chain employs TRBV5-1 and TRBJ1-2, with 12 bases identical to TRBD1. The length of the CDR3 is 17 residues. From germline, CDR1 is SGHRS and CDR2 YFSETQ. V lost 4 bases and J lost 3; bases outside the gene matches: 10. CDR3 in amino acids: CASSAPGQGAPDYGYTF. In DNA form, the CDR3 reads TGCGCCAGCAGCGCCCCGGGACAGGGGGCGCCGGACTATGGCTACACCTTC.